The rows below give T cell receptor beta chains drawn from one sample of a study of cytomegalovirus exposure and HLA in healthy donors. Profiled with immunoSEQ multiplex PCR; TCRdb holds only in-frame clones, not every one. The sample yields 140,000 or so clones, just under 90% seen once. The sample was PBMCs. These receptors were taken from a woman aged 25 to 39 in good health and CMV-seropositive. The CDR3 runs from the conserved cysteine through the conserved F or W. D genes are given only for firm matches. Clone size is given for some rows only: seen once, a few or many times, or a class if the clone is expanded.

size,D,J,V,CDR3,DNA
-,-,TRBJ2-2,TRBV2,CASTRQANTGELFF,TGTGCCAGCACGCGACAGGCGAACACCGGGGAGCTGTTTTTT
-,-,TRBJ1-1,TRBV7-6,CASSLGMNTEAFF,TGTGCCAGCAGCTTAGGTATGAACACTGAAGCTTTCTTT
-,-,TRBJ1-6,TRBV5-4,CASSFGGFDNSPLHF,TGTGCCAGCAGCTTCGGAGGGTTCGATAATTCACCCCTCCACTTT
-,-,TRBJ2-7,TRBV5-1,CASATGDEQYF,TGCGCCAGCGCCACGGGGGACGAGCAGTACTTC
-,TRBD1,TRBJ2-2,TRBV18,CASSRSGGASTGELFF,TGTGCCAGCTCACGTTCAGGGGGCGCGAGCACCGGGGAGCTGTTTTTT
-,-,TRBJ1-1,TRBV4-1,CASRPTGPSTEAFF,TGCGCCAGCAGGCCGACAGGCCCTTCGACTGAAGCTTTCTTT
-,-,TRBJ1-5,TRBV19,CASTQQGLDNQPQHF,TGTGCCAGTACCCAACAGGGATTGGACAATCAGCCCCAGCATTTT
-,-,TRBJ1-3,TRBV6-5,CASSYEGTSGNTIYF,TGTGCCAGCAGTTACGAGGGGACATCTGGAAACACCATATATTTT
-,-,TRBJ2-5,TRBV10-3,CAISDPGTRETQYF,TGTGCCATCAGTGACCCCGGGACAAGGGAGACCCAGTACTTC
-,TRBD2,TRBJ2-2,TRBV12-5,CASGLGELAGGAPGELFF,TGTGCTAGTGGTTTGGGCGAGCTAGCGGGAGGGGCCCCCGGGGAGCTGTTTTTT
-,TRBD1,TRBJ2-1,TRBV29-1,CSASRQGGGEQFF,TGCAGCGCATCCCGACAGGGCGGTGGTGAGCAGTTCTTC
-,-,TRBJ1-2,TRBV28,CASSLEISTPNYGYTF,TGTGCCAGCAGTTTAGAAATATCTACTCCTAACTATGGCTACACCTTC
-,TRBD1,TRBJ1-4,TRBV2,CATVTGGGEKLFF,TGTGCCACCGTGACAGGGGGCGGTGAAAAACTGTTTTTT
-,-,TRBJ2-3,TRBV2,CASKDNTDTQYF,TGTGCCAGCAAGGACAACACAGATACGCAGTATTTT
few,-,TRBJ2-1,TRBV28,CASRTQNGGRRFF,TGTGCCAGCCGCACCCAAAATGGCGGTCGTAGGTTCTTC
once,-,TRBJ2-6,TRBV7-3,CASSYGNPGANVLTF,TGTGCCAGCAGCTACGGGAACCCTGGGGCCAACGTCCTGACTTTC